The table lists the clone carrying this T cell receptor beta chain with a count of one. Germline CDR1 and CDR2: LNHNV and YYDKDF (reference sequence). This CDR3 is 15 amino acids long. The data were obtained in a study of blood T cells in healthy people across ages. Study-wide background: Per two T cells, template switching captured roughly one barcoded beta molecule.

Caucasian, healthy and from Russia, the donors were aged between about 6 and 90. A sample-barcoded 5' primer and a J-beta primer mix were used in a second PCR of roughly 7 to 11 cycles. TCRdb re-called the 5' RACE reads through MiXCR, storing one row per CDR3 protein. The sample consists of about 670,000 distinct CDR3 sequences, under 65% of them appearing once. The rearrangement joins TRBV15 to TRBJ2-4, with D perhaps matching TRBD2 (6 bases). The J call is uncertain, as TRBJ2-5 better fits the DNA end. Sequenced material: blood. The clonotype was recovered from a woman older than 75 in good health. The CDR3 bases are TGTGCCACCAGCACAATGGGACTGCCACAAGAGACCCAGTACTTC. Translated, it gives CATSTMGLPQETQYF.